This T cell receptor (beta chain) was recovered during a study of cytomegalovirus exposure and HLA in healthy donors. About the research overall: Genotyping of more than 300 donors showed that 65% to 90% belonged to the Caucasian-associated ancestry cluster. Study results and caveats: Among TCR beta chains of equal frequency, HLA-associated ones were more clonally expanded in a later analysis.

V lost 4 bases, J lost 5 bases, and 11 bases stayed unmatched. Germline-derived CDR1 and CDR2 are SGDLS and YYNGEE. The CDR3 runs 16 residues. This clone has only one observation. Its antigen is currently unknown. The study ran its PCR with 60 Vbeta and 13 Jbeta primers. Here immunoSEQ multiplex PCR was the method, and the copy in TCRdb shows in-frame clones only, minus some. The sample holds around 130,000 clones, about 70% seen once. The chain combines TRBV9 with TRBJ2-1, with TRBD2 matching 8 bases. This sequence was found in a woman in her forties in good health and CMV-seropositive. Specimen: PBMCs. Here the CDR3 DNA reads TGTGCCAGCAGCTCCCGGGACTTAGCGGGGCACAATGAGCAGTTCTTC. Protein product: CASSSRDLAGHNEQFF.